A single sample is the source of the 13 T cell receptor beta chains below, sequenced in a study of blood T cells in healthy people across ages. Sample-barcoded 5' priming and a J-beta primer mix drove a second PCR of roughly 6 to 12 cycles. TCRdb recomputed calls from the 5' RACE reads with MiXCR, one row per CDR3 protein. The profile shows roughly 2 million distinct CDR3 sequences, 40% to 55% of them singletons. Sequencing was performed on blood. The receptors shown here come from a woman in her thirties or forties in good health.

This clonotype was picked up a small number of times. CDR3 region: CASRTSGGAMMAKNIQYF. In DNA form, the CDR3 reads TGTGCCAGCAGGACTAGCGGGGGGGCCATGATGGCCAAAAACATTCAGTACTTC. V is TRBV6-1 and J is TRBJ2-4, with TRBD2 matching 14 bases. Germline CDR1 reads MNHNS; CDR2 reads SASEGT. The CDR3 runs to 18 residues. The J segment lost 1 base and the V segment lost 6 bases, leaving 8 bases of the junction unmatched.

There are a few counts of this clonotype. CDR3 bases: TGCGCCAGCAGCTTCTTGAGCGGGGCACTCTCCTACAATGAGCAGTTCTTC. This gives the protein CASSFLSGALSYNEQFF. The genes are TRBV5-1 and TRBJ2-1, with 7 bases fitting TRBD2. CDR1 and CDR2 from the germline V gene are SGHRS and YFSETQ. Trimming removed 2 bases from V and 0 bases from J; junction bases left unmatched: 8. This CDR3 region has 17 residues.

In this sample, this clonotype turned up a few times. The chain joins TRBV2 to TRBJ1-4; no definite D call. V lost 2 bases to trimming and J lost 8 bases, with 9 bases between them. Germline CDR1 SNHLY, CDR2 FYNNEI. This CDR3 has 13 amino acids. CDR3: CASSESSAEKLFF. The DNA for the CDR3 is TGTGCCAGCAGTGAAAGTTCGGCCGAAAAACTGTTTTTT. Based on the CDR3 plus reference TRBV2 and TRBJ1-4, the full variable domain is EPEVTQTPSHQVTQMGQEVILRCVPISNHLYFYWYRQILGQKVEFLVSFYNNEISEKSEIFDDQFSVERPDGSNFTLKIRSTKLEDSAMYFCASSESSAEKLFFGSGTQLSVL.

The V and J genes are TRBV6-2 or TRBV6-3 and TRBJ2-3, with 9 bases identical to TRBD1. Per germline, CDR1 MNHEY and CDR2 SVGEGT. There are 16 residues in the CDR3. With 7 bases clipped from V and 0 bases from J, the junction kept 8 bases outside the gene matches. The CDR3: CASTPATGGSTDTQYF. CDR3 nucleotide sequence: TGTGCCAGCACCCCAGCGACAGGGGGGAGCACAGATACGCAGTATTTT.

This chain joins TRBV11-2 and TRBJ2-7; D call uncertain. Trimming cost V 4 bases and J 7 bases, with 8 bases left between them. The CDR3 loop spans 11 amino acids. In germline, CDR1 is SGHAT, CDR2 FQNNGV. This CDR3 reads CASSSTQEQYF. The CDR3 bases are TGTGCCAGCAGCTCAACACAGGAGCAGTACTTC.

This clonotype has more than one count but fewer than ten. CDR3 amino acids: CSATDGAYNEQFF. In DNA form, the CDR3 reads TGCAGTGCTACAGATGGGGCCTACAATGAGCAGTTCTTC. V gene TRBV20-1 combines with J gene TRBJ2-1; D unclear. CDR1 and CDR2 from the germline V gene are DFQATT and SNEGSKA (reference sequence). This CDR3 has 13 residues. Trimming shortened V by 4 bases and J by 2 bases, and 9 bases separated the two germline ends.

This clonotype came up a few times. The chain joins TRBV29-1 to TRBJ1-2, with D uncertain. Germline CDR1 is SQVTM and CDR2 is ANQGSEA. The CDR3 has 11 residues. With 7 bases removed from V and 3 bases from J, the gap between germline ends came to 9 bases. This CDR3 is CSGATDYGYTF. CDR3 bases: TGCAGCGGGGCAACTGACTATGGCTACACCTTC.

This chain connects TRBV6-2 or TRBV6-3 to TRBJ2-1, with 11 bases fitting TRBD2. J lost 9 bases, V lost 5 bases, and 15 bases had no gene match. Germline CDR1 reads MNHEY; CDR2 reads SVGEGT. The CDR3 has 17 amino acids. This CDR3 is CASSPGLAGGHSSEQFF. DNA for the CDR3: TGTGCCAGCAGTCCCGGACTAGCGGGTGGGCATTCTAGTGAGCAGTTCTTC.

The chain is built from TRBV6-5 and TRBJ2-3; 8 bases fit TRBD2. Trimming took 6 bases from V and 3 from J; bases not matched to a gene: 11. The germline V gene has CDR1 MNHEY and CDR2 SVGAGI. The CDR3 extends over 16 amino acids. CDR3 DNA sequence: TGTGCCAGCAGCTTGGTGGCGGGGGGAGGGACAGATACGCAGTATTTT. It specifies CASSLVAGGGTDTQYF.

This rearrangement joins TRBV24-1 to TRBJ2-3; the D gene is possibly TRBD2 (7 bases). The V end was cut by 3 bases, the J end by 4 bases, with 16 bases between. The length of the CDR3 is 16 residues. CDR1 is KGHDR and CDR2 is SFDVKD in the germline V gene. The CDR3 DNA is TGTGCCACCAGTGATCCTCACCCGGGGGGCCCAGATACGCAGTATTTT. Its translation: CATSDPHPGGPDTQYF.

The chain recombines TRBV7-2 with TRBJ2-1; tentatively, D is TRBD2 (6 bases). Germline values: CDR1 SGHTA, CDR2 FQGNSA. The CDR3 has 16 amino acids. Trimming shortened V by 3 bases and J by 5 bases, and 17 bases separated the two germline ends. CDR3 sequence: CASSFGIGTANNEQFF. Here the CDR3 DNA reads TGTGCCAGCAGCTTCGGGATAGGGACTGCGAACAATGAGCAGTTCTTC.

The V gene is TRBV10-3, the J gene TRBJ2-5, with 9 bases lining up with TRBD1. The DNA end is a closer match to TRBJ2-7, so the J assignment may be wrong. This CDR3 has 13 amino acids. Germline values: CDR1 ENHRY, CDR2 SYGVKD. The CDR3, as DNA: TGTGCCGCCAATGGACAGGGGCGGTACGAGCAGTACTTC. This encodes CAANGQGRYEQYF.

This clonotype was seen at least ten times. This rearrangement joins TRBV29-1 to TRBJ2-3; D is possibly TRBD1 (6 bases). The CDR3 totals 14 residues. Germline-derived CDR1 and CDR2 are SQVTM and ANQGSEA. With 6 bases removed from V and 0 bases from J, the gap between germline ends came to 13 bases. As DNA, the CDR3 is TGCAGCGTCGTGGACAGTTCTAGCACAGATACGCAGTATTTT. Amino acid sequence: CSVVDSSSTDTQYF.